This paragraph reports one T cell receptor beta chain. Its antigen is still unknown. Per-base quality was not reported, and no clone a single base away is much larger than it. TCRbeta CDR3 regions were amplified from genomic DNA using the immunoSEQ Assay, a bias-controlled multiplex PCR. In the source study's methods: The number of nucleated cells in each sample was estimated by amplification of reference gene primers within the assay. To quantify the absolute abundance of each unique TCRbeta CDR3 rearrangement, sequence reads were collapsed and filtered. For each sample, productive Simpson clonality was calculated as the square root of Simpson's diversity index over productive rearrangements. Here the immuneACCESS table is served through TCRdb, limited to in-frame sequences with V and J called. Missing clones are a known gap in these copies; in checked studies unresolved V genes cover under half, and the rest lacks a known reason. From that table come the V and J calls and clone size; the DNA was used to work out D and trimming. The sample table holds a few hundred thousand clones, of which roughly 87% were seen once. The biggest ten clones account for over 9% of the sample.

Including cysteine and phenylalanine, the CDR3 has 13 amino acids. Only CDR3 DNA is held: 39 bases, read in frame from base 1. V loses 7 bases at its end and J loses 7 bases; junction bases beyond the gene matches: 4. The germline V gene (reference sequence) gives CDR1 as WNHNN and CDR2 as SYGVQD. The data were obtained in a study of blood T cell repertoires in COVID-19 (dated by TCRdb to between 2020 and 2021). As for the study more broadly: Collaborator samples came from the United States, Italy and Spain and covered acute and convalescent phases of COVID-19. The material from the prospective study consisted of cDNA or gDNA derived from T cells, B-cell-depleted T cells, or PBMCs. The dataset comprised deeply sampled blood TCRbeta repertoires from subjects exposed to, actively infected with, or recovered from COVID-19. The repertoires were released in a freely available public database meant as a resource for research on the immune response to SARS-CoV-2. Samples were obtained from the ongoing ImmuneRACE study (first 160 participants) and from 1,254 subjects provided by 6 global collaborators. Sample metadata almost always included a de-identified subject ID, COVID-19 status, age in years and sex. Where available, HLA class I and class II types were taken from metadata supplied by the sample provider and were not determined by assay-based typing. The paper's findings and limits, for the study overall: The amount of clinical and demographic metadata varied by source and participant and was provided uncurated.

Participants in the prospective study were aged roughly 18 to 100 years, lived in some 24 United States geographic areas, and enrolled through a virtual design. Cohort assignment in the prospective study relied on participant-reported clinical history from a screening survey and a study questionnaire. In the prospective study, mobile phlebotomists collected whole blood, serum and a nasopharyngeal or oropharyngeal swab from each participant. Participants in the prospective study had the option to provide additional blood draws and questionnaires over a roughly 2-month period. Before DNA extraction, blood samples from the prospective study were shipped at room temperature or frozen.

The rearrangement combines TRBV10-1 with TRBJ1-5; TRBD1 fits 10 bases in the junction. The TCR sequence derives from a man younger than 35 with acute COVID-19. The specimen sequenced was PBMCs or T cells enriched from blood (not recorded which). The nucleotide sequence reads TGCGCCAGCACCGGGACAGGGGAACAGCCCCAGCATTTT. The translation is CASTGTGEQPQHF.